This is a list of T cell receptor beta chains from one sample in a study of shared clonotypes between healthy human individuals. The protocol was immunoSEQ multiplex PCR, while the TCRdb copy is restricted to in-frame clones and leaves out a portion. The top ten clones hold under 2% of a sample with around 2.1 million clones, roughly 91% of them seen once. Sequencing input: naive CD8+ T cells from PBMCs. These receptor sequences come from a man aged 18 to 29 in good health. Some clones in this sample may be carry-over from other donors' samples. CDR3s include the opening cysteine and the closing phenylalanine or tryptophan. D genes are given only for firm matches. Not every row has a clone size; where given, it reads once, few, many or a size class.

>-|TRBJ2-7|TRBV10-3|few
CAISPESSYEQYF
TGTGCCATCAGTCCGGAGAGCTCCTACGAGCAGTACTTC
>TRBD1|TRBJ1-2|TRBV2|-
CAGKESSTGDYGYTF
TGTGCCGGCAAGGAATCCTCGACAGGGGACTATGGCTACACCTTC
>-|TRBJ1-2|TRBV28|few
CASIDGDGYTF
TGTGCCAGCATTGACGGTGACGGCTACACCTTC
>-|TRBJ2-2|TRBV27|-
CAIHAPTGELFF
TGTGCCATACACGCCCCCACCGGGGAGCTGTTTTTT
>-|TRBJ2-5|TRBV15|once
CATSRVRLSAETQYF
TGTGCCACCAGCAGAGTAAGACTGTCCGCGGAGACCCAGTACTTC
>-|TRBJ2-7|TRBV11-2|-
CASSLWREASYEQYF
TGTGCCAGCAGCTTATGGCGGGAAGCCTCCTACGAGCAGTACTTC
>TRBD1|TRBJ2-1|TRBV9|-
CASSPSRDSYNEQFF
TGTGCCAGCAGCCCTTCCCGGGACAGCTACAATGAGCAGTTCTTC
>-|TRBJ1-2|TRBV4-1|once
CASSPPPGTQYGYTF
TGCGCCAGCAGCCCACCACCCGGGACTCAGTATGGCTACACCTTC
>-|TRBJ2-1|TRBV5-1|-
CASPKQFF
TGCGCCAGTCCCAAACAGTTCTTC
>-|TRBJ2-2|TRBV9|-
CASSVYQRSTGELFF
TGTGCCAGCAGCGTATATCAGCGGAGCACCGGGGAGCTGTTTTTT
>-|TRBJ2-5|TRBV7-3|-
CASSLTGGETQYF
TGTGCCAGCAGCTTAACGGGTGGCGAGACCCAGTACTTC
>-|TRBJ1-2|TRBV7-6|-
CASSERRTILGYGYTF
TGTGCCAGCAGCGAGAGACGGACGATTTTGGGCTATGGCTACACCTTC